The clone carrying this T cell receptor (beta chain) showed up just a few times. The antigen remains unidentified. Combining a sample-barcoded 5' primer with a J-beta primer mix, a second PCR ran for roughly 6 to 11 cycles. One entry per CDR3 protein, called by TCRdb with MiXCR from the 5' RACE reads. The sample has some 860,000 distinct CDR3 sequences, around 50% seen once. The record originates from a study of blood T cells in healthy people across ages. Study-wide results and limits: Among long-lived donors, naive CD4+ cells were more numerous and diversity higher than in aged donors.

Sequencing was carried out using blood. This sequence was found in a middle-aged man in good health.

The chain's CDR3 is CASSLGLVEQYF. In DNA form, the CDR3 reads TGTGCCAGCAGCTTGGGACTAGTCGAGCAGTACTTC. V gene TRBV7-2 combines with J gene TRBJ2-5; TRBD2 matches 8 bases. TRBJ2-7 matches the DNA end more closely, so the J call is doubtful. The CDR3 covers 12 residues. The germline CDR1 and CDR2 sequences are SGHTA and FQGNSA.